This paragraph reports one T cell receptor (beta chain). Antigen specificity is unknown. This specimen comes from a study of post-analysis software for immune sequencing data. Study outcomes and limitations: Elevated frequency relative to controls characterized a handful of TRBV segments in patients, TRBV5-6, TRBV5-1 and TRBV20-1 among them.

The CDR3 sequence is 15 residues long. Germline CDR1 reads MNHEY; CDR2 reads SVGAGI. The ends were cut back, 0 bases at V and 4 bases at J, with 12 bases in the middle. Libraries were made from TCR beta cDNA, and they carried unique molecular identifiers. Using its own MiXCR run on the PCR reads, TCRdb lists one record per CDR3 protein. This sample has about 770,000 distinct CDR3 sequences, with around 45% found just once. The sequencing input was blood. This TCR was sampled from a girl under 18 with multiple sclerosis. The chain links TRBV6-5 to TRBJ1-1; no reliable D call. This CDR3 reads CASSYSSTGPTEAFF. In DNA form, the CDR3 reads TGTGCCAGCAGTTACTCGAGTACGGGCCCCACTGAAGCTTTCTTT.